Listed below are T cell receptor beta chains from one sample, sequenced in a study of immune evolution from preneoplasia to lung adenocarcinoma. TCRdb's copy holds only in-frame clones and misses some; the assay was immunoSEQ multiplex PCR. The sample lists roughly 40,000 clones, 70% to 85% occurring once. Sequenced input: FFPE invasive lung adenocarcinoma tissue. These receptors originate from a person between 60 and 70 years old with lung adenocarcinoma. Both conserved end residues are part of each CDR3. D genes are given only for firm matches.

v_call	j_call	d_call	cdr3_nt	cdr3_aa
TRBV30	TRBJ1-5	.	TGTGCCTGGAGCTCAGGAGCTCAGCCCCAGCATTTT	CAWSSGAQPQHF
TRBV5-6	TRBJ2-2	.	TGTGCCAGCAGTCCTTATGGACAGGGAGGGGCTGAGCTGTTTTTT	CASSPYGQGGAELFF
TRBV15	TRBJ1-1	.	TGTGCCACCAGCAGAGATGAAGGGATAATGGCTTTCTTT	CATSRDEGIMAFF
TRBV2	TRBJ2-2	.	TGTGCCAGCAGTGAAGGTAGTTGGGTTGCAGGGGAGCTGTTTTTT	CASSEGSWVAGELFF
TRBV5-4	TRBJ1-2	TRBD1	TGTGCCAGCAGCCCTCGACAGGGGCGATTACAAGGCTACACCTTC	CASSPRQGRLQGYTF
TRBV5-1	TRBJ2-6	.	TGCGCCAGCAGCTTGGCAACAGGGAGCTCTGGGGCCAACGTCCTGACTTTC	CASSLATGSSGANVLTF
TRBV5-4	TRBJ2-3	.	TGTGCCAGCAGCCTAAGCTTACCGGGGGATACGCAGTATTTT	CASSLSLPGDTQYF
TRBV19	TRBJ2-7	TRBD1	TGTGCCAGTAGTACCTGGGACAGGGTCGGCGAGCAGTACTTC	CASSTWDRVGEQYF
TRBV5-1	TRBJ2-7	.	TGCGCCAGCAGCTTGGCACAGGGCCTCGAGCAGTACTTC	CASSLAQGLEQYF
TRBV2	TRBJ1-4	.	TGTGCCAGCACCCCCATAGGCCGCGGGGTTCCCTTGAAAAAACTGTTTTTT	CASTPIGRGVPLKKLFF
TRBV11-2	TRBJ2-5	.	TGTGCCAGCAGCTCCCTGTTAATTGGGACCCAGTACTTC	CASSSLLIGTQYF
TRBV6-5	TRBJ2-7	.	TGTGCCAGCAGTTCCCGGCCCGCAGTGGACCACTACGAGCAGTACTTC	CASSSRPAVDHYEQYF
TRBV27	TRBJ2-7	TRBD1	TGTGCCAGCAGTTTGAGGGGGCGGCTCGAGCAGTACTTC	CASSLRGRLEQYF
TRBV7-6	TRBJ1-4	.	TGTGCCAGCAGCTTCTCTCCACAGGCTGAAAAACTGTTTTTT	CASSFSPQAEKLFF